The sequence of this T cell receptor beta chain was determined in a study of blood T cell repertoires in COVID-19. The wider study: From the United States, Italy and Spain came samples of acute and convalescent COVID-19. PBMCs, B-cell-depleted T cells, or T cells were the source of the cDNA or gDNA that made up the material.

Germline loops: CDR1 SNHLY, CDR2 FYNNEI. The CDR3 sequence is 15 residues long. The J segment lost 6 bases and the V segment lost 6 bases, leaving 4 bases of the junction unmatched. As processed by the authors: Amplification of reference gene primers provided the estimated nucleated cell counts. Here immunoSEQ multiplex PCR was the method, and the copy in TCRdb shows in-frame clones only, minus some. That table supplies the V and J calls and clone size; D and trimming were determined from the DNA. Seen here are 60,000 to 95,000 clones, roughly nine tenths observed once, and the top ten hold around a sixth.

V and J are TRBV2 and TRBJ2-1; 14 nucleotides agree with TRBD2. The sample consisted of peripheral blood. The sequence derives from a woman over 75 with active or convalescent COVID-19. The chain's CDR3 is CASRQGTSGGNEQFF. CDR3 nucleotides: TGTGCCAGCAGGCAAGGGACTAGCGGGGGCAATGAGCAGTTCTTC.